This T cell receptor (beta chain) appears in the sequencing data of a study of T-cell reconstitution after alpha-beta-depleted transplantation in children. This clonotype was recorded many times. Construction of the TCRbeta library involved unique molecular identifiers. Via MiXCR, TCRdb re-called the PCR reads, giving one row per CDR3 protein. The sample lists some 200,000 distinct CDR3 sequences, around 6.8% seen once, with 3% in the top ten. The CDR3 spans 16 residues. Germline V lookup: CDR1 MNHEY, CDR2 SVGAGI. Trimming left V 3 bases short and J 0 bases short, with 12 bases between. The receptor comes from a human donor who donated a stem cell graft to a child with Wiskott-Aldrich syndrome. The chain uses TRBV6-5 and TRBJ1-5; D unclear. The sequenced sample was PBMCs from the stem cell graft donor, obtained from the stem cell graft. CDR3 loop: CASSYSTDHSNQPQHF. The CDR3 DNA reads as TGTGCCAGCAGTTATTCGACGGATCATAGCAATCAGCCCCAGCATTTT.